The rows below give T cell receptor beta chains drawn from one sample of a study of T-cell memory formation after mild COVID-19. TCRdb itself ran the 5' RACE reads through MiXCR, one entry per CDR3 protein. The data show 350,000 to 450,000 distinct CDR3 sequences, with 15% to 25% seen just once and roughly 8% held by the top ten. What was sequenced was PBMCs or a T cell subset sorted from them (not recorded which). The receptor set was obtained from an adult woman who had mild COVID-19 (a few samples of this study predate the infection). Cell type and time point are not known. The CDR3 runs from the conserved cysteine through the conserved F or W. The D gene is left open where the match is weak. Clone size is shown for a subset of rows, as once, few, many or a class of expanded clone.

DNA: TGTGCCAGCAGCTTAGAATCGGTGTCGCAAGGCTACACCTTC; CDR3: CASSLESVSQGYTF; J: TRBJ1-2; V: TRBV7-2; length: 14; D: .; size: .
DNA: TGTGCCTGGAGGCTTACCCCCTCCTACGAGCAGTACTTC; CDR3: CAWRLTPSYEQYF; J: TRBJ2-7; V: TRBV30; length: 13; D: .; size: .
DNA: TGTGCCAGCAGTTCAAGGACAGGGGAGAACACTGAAGCTTTCTTT; CDR3: CASSSRTGENTEAFF; J: TRBJ1-1; V: TRBV12-3/TRBV12-4; length: 15; D: TRBD1; size: .
DNA: TGTGCCATCAGGGGGGGCCTTAGCGGGAGTTTAGTGAATGAGCAGTTCTTC; CDR3: CAIRGGLSGSLVNEQFF; J: TRBJ2-1; V: TRBV10-3; length: 17; D: TRBD2; size: .
DNA: TGTGCCAGCAGCTTACTTACCGCAGATACGCAGTATTTT; CDR3: CASSLLTADTQYF; J: TRBJ2-3; V: TRBV7-9; length: 13; D: .; size: many
DNA: TGTGCCAGCAGTGGGACAGGGAGGGAGCAGTACTTC; CDR3: CASSGTGREQYF; J: TRBJ2-7; V: TRBV25-1; length: 12; D: TRBD1; size: once
DNA: TGTGCCAGCAACTTCCCCCCGGCTTCGTACAATGAGCAGTTCTTC; CDR3: CASNFPPASYNEQFF; J: TRBJ2-1; V: TRBV7-9; length: 15; D: .; size: .
DNA: TGTGCCACCAGTGATGGGTGGGGGAACACCGGGGAGCTGTTTTTT; CDR3: CATSDGWGNTGELFF; J: TRBJ2-2; V: TRBV24-1; length: 15; D: .; size: .
DNA: TGCGCCAGCAGCTTGGGTCCTCCGGGACAGGGTATTCAGCCCCAGCATTTT; CDR3: CASSLGPPGQGIQPQHF; J: TRBJ1-5; V: TRBV5-1; length: 17; D: TRBD1; size: few
DNA: TGCGCCAGCAGCACCGGGGGGCCGGTTTTCGACGAGCAGTACTTC; CDR3: CASSTGGPVFDEQYF; J: TRBJ2-7; V: TRBV5-1; length: 15; D: .; size: few
DNA: TGTGCCAGCAGCGGTGGAACGGACAGCACAGATACGCAGTATTTT; CDR3: CASSGGTDSTDTQYF; J: TRBJ2-3; V: TRBV5-5; length: 15; D: .; size: few
DNA: TGTGCCAGCAGTTACTTCCTAGCGGGAGTAAGCAATGAGCAGTTCTTC; CDR3: CASSYFLAGVSNEQFF; J: TRBJ2-1; V: TRBV6-5; length: 16; D: TRBD2; size: .
DNA: TGTGCCAGCAGCCCTACAGGCAAAAAGCGCCTGTCCCTTTACGAGCAGTACTTC; CDR3: CASSPTGKKRLSLYEQYF; J: TRBJ2-7; V: TRBV3-1; length: 18; D: .; size: few
DNA: TGTGCCAGCAGCTTGCAACCGGGACAGGGGGCCTCCGGGGAGCTGTTTTTT; CDR3: CASSLQPGQGASGELFF; J: TRBJ2-2; V: TRBV5-5; length: 17; D: TRBD1; size: .
DNA: TGTGCCAGCAGCCCCCTAGCGGGAGGTGTGAGCACCGGGGAGCTGTTTTTT; CDR3: CASSPLAGGVSTGELFF; J: TRBJ2-2; V: TRBV3-1; length: 17; D: TRBD2; size: many
DNA: TGTGCCAGCAGCCACACTACCTACGAGCAGTACTTC; CDR3: CASSHTTYEQYF; J: TRBJ2-7; V: TRBV7-2; length: 12; D: .; size: .
DNA: TGTGCCAGCAGCCGGAGACTAGCGGGGTACGAGCAGTACTTC; CDR3: CASSRRLAGYEQYF; J: TRBJ2-7; V: TRBV6-2/TRBV6-3; length: 14; D: TRBD2; size: few
DNA: TGTGCCAGCAGCGTAACCCGTAGGGCGGCGGGCACAGATACGCAGTATTTT; CDR3: CASSVTRRAAGTDTQYF; J: TRBJ2-3; V: TRBV9; length: 17; D: .; size: few
DNA: TGTGCCAGCAGCCAAGGCCAACTAGCGGGGCCCGCCCGGGAAAACATTCAGTACTTC; CDR3: CASSQGQLAGPARENIQYF; J: TRBJ2-4; V: TRBV3-1; length: 19; D: TRBD2; size: few
DNA: TGTGCCAGCAGCGCACAGGGGTTCTACTCCTACGAGCAGTACTTC; CDR3: CASSAQGFYSYEQYF; J: TRBJ2-7; V: TRBV12-3/TRBV12-4; length: 15; D: TRBD1; size: .
DNA: TGTGCCAGCAGCTTGGGGACAGGGGAGGCCCCCGGTGCGGCTTTCTTT; CDR3: CASSLGTGEAPGAAFF; J: TRBJ1-1; V: TRBV7-8; length: 16; D: TRBD1; size: .
DNA: TGTGCCAGCAGCTCTCAATCTTGGGGCATCTCCTACAATGAGCAGTTCTTC; CDR3: CASSSQSWGISYNEQFF; J: TRBJ2-1; V: TRBV7-6; length: 17; D: .; size: few
DNA: TGTGCCACCGCGACTAGCGGGACTTTCTACAATGAGCAGTTCTTC; CDR3: CATATSGTFYNEQFF; J: TRBJ2-1; V: TRBV24-1; length: 15; D: TRBD2; size: .
DNA: TGTGCCAGCAGCCAAGACGGACTAGCGGGAATCGAGCAGTTCTTC; CDR3: CASSQDGLAGIEQFF; J: TRBJ2-1; V: TRBV7-3; length: 15; D: TRBD2; size: few
DNA: TGCGCCAGCAGCTTGGGGACTAGGACCAACTCCTACAATGAGCAGTTCTTC; CDR3: CASSLGTRTNSYNEQFF; J: TRBJ2-1; V: TRBV5-1; length: 17; D: TRBD2; size: .
DNA: TGCGCCAGCAGCTTCGACAGGAACACTGAAGCTTTCTTT; CDR3: CASSFDRNTEAFF; J: TRBJ1-1; V: TRBV5-1; length: 13; D: .; size: many
DNA: TGTGCCAGCAGTTTTGGCGGGCCAGCCTTAGCCAAAAACATTCAGTACTTC; CDR3: CASSFGGPALAKNIQYF; J: TRBJ2-4; V: TRBV12-3/TRBV12-4; length: 17; D: .; size: many
DNA: TGCGCCAGCAGCCTGACAGGCCCGGAATACAATGAGCAGTTCTTC; CDR3: CASSLTGPEYNEQFF; J: TRBJ2-1; V: TRBV5-1; length: 15; D: .; size: few
DNA: TGCAGTGCCATCGGACAGGGGGTTCTCGGCGGGGAAAAACTGTTTTTT; CDR3: CSAIGQGVLGGEKLFF; J: TRBJ1-4; V: TRBV20-1; length: 16; D: TRBD1; size: few
DNA: .; CDR3: CATSVTPDRGAVFF; J: TRBJ2-2; V: TRBV24-1; length: 14; D: .; size: few
DNA: TGTGCCATCACGAGGGACAGGGCCTACGAGCAGTACTTC; CDR3: CAITRDRAYEQYF; J: TRBJ2-7; V: TRBV10-3; length: 13; D: TRBD1; size: .
DNA: TGTGCCAGCAGCAAAGAGGGGAACAGGGGGCCGATAGAAGAGACCCAGTACTTC; CDR3: CASSKEGNRGPIEETQYF; J: TRBJ2-5; V: TRBV21-1; length: 18; D: .; size: .
DNA: TGTGCCAGCAGCCCGGGGGCCCGGACAGGTTTAGCCAAAAACATTCAGTACTTC; CDR3: CASSPGARTGLAKNIQYF; J: TRBJ2-4; V: TRBV7-8; length: 18; D: .; size: many
DNA: TGTGCCACCAGTGATACTAGTGGGACAGCCTACGAGCAGTACTTC; CDR3: CATSDTSGTAYEQYF; J: TRBJ2-7; V: TRBV24-1; length: 15; D: TRBD1; size: .
DNA: TGCGCCAGCAGCATCACAGGGAGTTTCGGCTACACCTTC; CDR3: CASSITGSFGYTF; J: TRBJ1-2; V: TRBV5-1; length: 13; D: .; size: few
DNA: TGTGCCAGCAGTTACGATCGGGGACAAAATTCACCCCTCCACTTT; CDR3: CASSYDRGQNSPLHF; J: TRBJ1-6; V: TRBV6-5; length: 15; D: .; size: few
DNA: TGTGCCAGCAGCTCCAGATCAACACAGGGGAACTATGGCTACACCTTC; CDR3: CASSSRSTQGNYGYTF; J: TRBJ1-2; V: TRBV5-4; length: 16; D: TRBD1; size: few
DNA: TGTGCCAGGGAACGTATAGCGGGCGGATCCTACGAGCAGTACTTC; CDR3: CARERIAGGSYEQYF; J: TRBJ2-7; V: TRBV3-1; length: 15; D: TRBD2; size: .
DNA: TGTGCCAGCAGCCAAGAACTGTCGGGGTTATATGGCTACACCTTC; CDR3: CASSQELSGLYGYTF; J: TRBJ1-2; V: TRBV4-2; length: 15; D: .; size: .
DNA: TGTGCCAGCACTTTTGGGGTGGGCCCGAACACTGAAGCTTTCTTT; CDR3: CASTFGVGPNTEAFF; J: TRBJ1-1; V: TRBV12-3/TRBV12-4; length: 15; D: .; size: .
DNA: TGTGCCAGCAGCTTCCTCTCCTACGAGCAGTACTTC; CDR3: CASSFLSYEQYF; J: TRBJ2-7; V: TRBV7-2; length: 12; D: .; size: few
DNA: TGTGCCAGCAGCCGGCGCGGACAGGGCTCCTACAATGAGCAGTTCTTC; CDR3: CASSRRGQGSYNEQFF; J: TRBJ2-1; V: TRBV5-6; length: 16; D: TRBD1; size: .
DNA: TGTGCCAGCAGACAACAGGGGGGTAGCACTGAAGCTTTCTTT; CDR3: CASRQQGGSTEAFF; J: TRBJ1-1; V: TRBV7-9; length: 14; D: TRBD1; size: .
DNA: TGTGCCAGCAGTTACTCGACAGGGGCCTCCTACGAGCAGTACTTC; CDR3: CASSYSTGASYEQYF; J: TRBJ2-7; V: TRBV6-6; length: 15; D: TRBD1; size: few
DNA: TGTGCCAGCAGTTCAGCAGGGGCTTACAATGAGCAGTTCTTC; CDR3: CASSSAGAYNEQFF; J: TRBJ2-1; V: TRBV6-2/TRBV6-3; length: 14; D: .; size: .
DNA: TGTGCCAGCAGTTTATCGAAAGGGGTAGTAACCCCTTATACGCAGTATTTT; CDR3: CASSLSKGVVTPYTQYF; J: TRBJ2-3; V: TRBV27; length: 17; D: .; size: few
DNA: TGTGCCAGCAGCCCCACGCCTCGGAGCGACAATGAGCAGTTCTTC; CDR3: CASSPTPRSDNEQFF; J: TRBJ2-1; V: TRBV7-9; length: 15; D: .; size: .
DNA: TGTGCCAGCAGCTTAGCGCTCGGGAGGGCCAACGAGCAGTACTTC; CDR3: CASSLALGRANEQYF; J: TRBJ2-7; V: TRBV7-2; length: 15; D: TRBD2; size: .
DNA: TGCGCCAGCAGCTATCGGGACAGGGAGAATTCACCCCTCCACTTT; CDR3: CASSYRDRENSPLHF; J: TRBJ1-6; V: TRBV5-1; length: 15; D: TRBD1; size: few
DNA: TGTGCCAAGAGTACCCAGGGTCCAGAGCAGTTCTTC; CDR3: CAKSTQGPEQFF; J: TRBJ2-1; V: TRBV7-9; length: 12; D: .; size: .
DNA: TGTGCCAGCACCAGAAACACCGGGGAGCTGTTTTTT; CDR3: CASTRNTGELFF; J: TRBJ2-2; V: TRBV12-3/TRBV12-4; length: 12; D: .; size: many
DNA: TGTGCCAGCAGCCCGAGACAGGGGCACACCGGGGAGCTGTTTTTT; CDR3: CASSPRQGHTGELFF; J: TRBJ2-2; V: TRBV7-8; length: 15; D: TRBD1; size: .